This T cell receptor (beta chain) is from a study of molecular identifiers for immune sequencing clone quantification. About the research overall: Replicates partitioned RNA from approximately 20,000 or 98,000 naive CD8 cells into five parts, sequencing four. Study conclusions and caveats: Over 97% of effector molecules, yet under 1% of naive-cell molecules, were held by clones above 20 RNA copies.

Previously published methods and listed TCR primers were used for the bulk TCR libraries. MiXCR was run by TCRdb on the PCR reads, yielding one entry per CDR3 protein. The repertoire holds about 640,000 distinct CDR3 sequences, with 15% to 20% as singletons. The sample holds many counts of this clonotype. Its antigen is unknown. A CD8+CD4-CCR7+CD45RA+ gate was used to sort naive CD8 T cells. Germline V gene data show CDR1 as SGHAT and CDR2 as FQNNGV. V lost 2 bases and J 6 bases, leaving 11 bases between the germline ends. The CDR3 is 14 residues long. The V gene is TRBV11-2, the J gene TRBJ2-1, with D hard to call. The clonotype comes from a human donor in good health. Some libraries in this study had Jurkat cell RNA spiked in. The specimen sequenced was naive CD8+ T cells from blood, with Jurkat cell RNA spiked in. Subset noted: FACS-sorted CD8+CD4-CCR7+CD45RA+ naive T cells. CDR3 DNA sequence: TGTGCCAGCAGCTTATCGGCCCCCAGCAATGAGCAGTTCTTC. It yields the protein CASSLSAPSNEQFF.